This T cell receptor (beta chain) was sequenced in a study of blood T cell repertoires in COVID-19. This CDR3 region has 15 residues. V shed 2 bases and J 2 bases; nucleotides not matched to a gene: 3. Looked up from germline, CDR1 is SGHKS and CDR2 is YYEKEE (reference sequence). Per the study methods: Reference gene primers were amplified, and this amplification served to estimate nucleated cell counts. Repertoires were generated with immunoSEQ multiplex PCR, while TCRdb's copy carries only in-frame clones and drops some. The DNA gave D and trimming, while V, J and clone size come from that table. The data contain around 60,000 clones, 75% to 90% of them seen just once; the ten biggest clones take up 8.3%.

This clonotype originated in a human donor with active COVID-19. The donor label of this sample is uncertain. Material for sequencing was peripheral blood. The V and J genes are TRBV5-5 and TRBJ2-7, with 11 bases identical to TRBD2. The CDR3 DNA is TGTGCCAGCAGCTTTAGTAGCGGGAGGGCCTACGAGCAGTACTTC. Amino acids: CASSFSSGRAYEQYF.